Each of the 28 T cell receptor beta chains below was sequenced from the same sample in a study of human T cells and chemical hapten exposure. One entry per CDR3 protein results from TCRdb running MiXCR on the RACE reads. The sample lists about 70,000 distinct CDR3 sequences, 8.5% occurring once. Time point indicated: patch test 2, 6 weeks after DPC sensitization. Described treatment: therapeutic diphenylcyclopropenone sensitization with weekly scalp DPC. Sequences were derived from whole blood, sampled in connection with sensitization to the hapten diphenylcyclopropenone (DPC). The receptor source for this set is a woman between 45 and 60 years old with alopecia areata. Some clones in this sample may be carry-over from other donors' samples.

This clonotype was seen more than once but under ten times. The chain joins TRBV4-1 to TRBJ1-2; D uncertain. The CDR3 has 14 amino acids. With 1 base removed from V and 0 bases from J, the gap between germline ends came to 6 bases. Germline assignment: CDR1 MGHRA and CDR2 YSYEKL. The CDR3 spells CASSQGGANYGYTF. The CDR3 coding sequence is TGCGCCAGCAGCCAAGGGGGAGCTAACTATGGCTACACCTTC.

This clonotype was counted many times. J is TRBJ2-1 and V is TRBV20-1; 7 bases fit TRBD2. CDR3 length: 16 amino acids. V shed 5 bases and J 1 base; nucleotides not matched to a gene: 11. The germline V gene encodes CDR1 DFQATT and CDR2 SNEGSKA (reference sequence). CDR3 amino acids: CSAESSGTTSYNEQFF. The CDR3 DNA reads TGCAGTGCTGAATCCTCCGGGACTACGTCCTACAATGAGCAGTTCTTC.

A few counts support this clonotype. CDR3 nucleotide sequence: TGTGCCAGCAGCTTACCCCTTGCAGATACGCAGTATTTT. Its protein is CASSLPLADTQYF. This rearrangement joins TRBV7-6 to TRBJ2-3, with unresolved D. Trimming took off 2 bases at V and 4 bases at J, with 7 bases between the two ends. Germline CDR1 and CDR2: SGHVS and FNYEAQ. This CDR3 region has 13 residues.

This clonotype was counted many times. This chain uses TRBV10-3 with TRBJ2-7; D is perhaps TRBD2 (6 bases). This CDR3 spans 11 amino acids. The V and J ends lost 10 bases and 5 bases respectively, with 12 bases between them. CDR1 and CDR2 (germline): ENHRY, SYGVKD. The chain's CDR3 is CATHGGDEQYF. In DNA, the CDR3 is TGTGCCACCCACGGAGGGGACGAGCAGTACTTC.

This sequence joins TRBV4-1 and TRBJ1-5; 8 bases are shared with TRBD1. Unmatched junction bases numbered 4, after V lost 0 bases and J lost 3 bases. Germline CDR1 and CDR2: MGHRA and YSYEKL. The CDR3 extends over 16 amino acids. As DNA, the CDR3 is TGCGCCAGCAGCCAAGAAACAGGGGGAGTCAATCAGCCCCAGCATTTT. Translating it yields CASSQETGGVNQPQHF.

The rearrangement links TRBV5-6 to TRBJ1-3; 7 nucleotides agree with TRBD1. The CDR3 loop spans 19 amino acids. Germline values: CDR1 SGHDT, CDR2 YYEEEE. With V trimmed by 2 bases and J by 4 bases, 18 bases remained unmatched. CDR3 loop: CASSFTLEGQSTAGNTIYF. CDR3 sequence (DNA): TGTGCCAGCAGCTTCACATTAGAGGGACAGTCAACAGCCGGAAACACCATATATTTT.

This chain joins TRBV12-3 or TRBV12-4 and TRBJ2-3, with D unclear. Deletions cut 5 bases from V and 2 bases from J, with 8 bases between. This CDR3 is 13 amino acids long. In DNA form, the CDR3 reads TGTGCCAGCAGTCCTTCAGACACAGATACGCAGTATTTT. Protein product: CASSPSDTDTQYF.

The genes are TRBV10-3 and TRBJ1-1; D is unclear. CDR1 is ENHRY, CDR2 SYGVKD, per germline. This CDR3 is 14 amino acids long. V was shortened by 10 bases and J by 2 bases, with 17 bases between the two germline ends. As DNA, the CDR3 is TGTGCCAGTACGCGCGACGGGAGTAACACTGAAGCTTTCTTT. Translation gives CASTRDGSNTEAFF.

The chain uses TRBV15 and TRBJ1-4; TRBD1 matches 7 bases. CDR1 and CDR2 from the germline V gene are LNHNV and YYDKDF (reference sequence). The CDR3 has 16 residues. V trimming: 1 base; J trimming: 0 bases; junction bases outside the gene matches: 2. CDR3 in DNA: TGTGCCACCAGCAGAGGGGGGACAGCAACTAATGAAAAACTGTTTTTT. Encoded protein: CATSRGGTATNEKLFF.

A few counts support this clonotype. The V and J genes are TRBV7-9 and TRBJ2-7; 8 positions agree with TRBD1. Trimming took 2 bases from V and 6 from J; bases not matched to a gene: 3. Germline assignment: CDR1 SEHNR and CDR2 FQNEAQ (reference sequence). CDR3 length: 13 amino acids. The CDR3 sequence is CASSLQGAGEQYF. In DNA form, the CDR3 reads TGTGCCAGCAGCTTACAGGGGGCGGGCGAGCAGTACTTC.

In this sample, this clonotype turned up many times. The rearrangement joins TRBV29-1 to TRBJ1-1; possibly TRBD1 for D (5 bases). The CDR3 runs 14 residues. The V and J ends lost 5 bases and 2 bases respectively, with 15 bases between them. Germline CDR1 and CDR2: SQVTM and ANQGSEA. The DNA of the CDR3 is TGCAGCGTTTCCCCAGGAGGGGTTAACACTGAAGCTTTCTTT. Translated: CSVSPGGVNTEAFF.

This clonotype was observed a single time. A much larger clone differs by one base, so this may be a read error. This likely comes from a read error, as the CDR3 has no conserved phenylalanine or tryptophan at its end. This rearrangement joins TRBV4-1 to TRBJ2-7, with D perhaps matching TRBD1 (5 bases). Trimming stripped 2 bases from V and 2 bases from J, with 13 bases between. Germline CDR1 MGHRA, CDR2 YSYEKL. The length of the CDR3 is 15 residues. The chain's CDR3 is CASSQFPDTPYEQYY. The CDR3 DNA reads TGCGCCAGCAGCCAATTCCCGGACACCCCCTACGAGCAGTACTAC.

This clonotype occurred a few times. CDR3 bases: TGTGCCAGCAGCTCACCGGGACAGGGTACACATACGCAGTATTTT. This encodes CASSSPGQGTHTQYF. The chain uses TRBV5-6 and TRBJ2-3, with 9 bases aligning to TRBD1. From germline, CDR1 is SGHDT and CDR2 YYEEEE. Trimming removed 3 bases from V and 7 bases from J; junction bases left unmatched: 9. This CDR3 contains 15 residues.

Many counts were recorded for this clonotype. The chain uses TRBV19 and TRBJ1-3; unclear D gene. This CDR3 has 14 residues. CDR1 is LNHDA and CDR2 is SQIVND in the germline V gene (reference sequence). V gave up 8 bases and J gave up 0 bases, with 11 bases separating them. This CDR3 reads CASPSDLSGNTIYF. The CDR3 region has the DNA TGTGCCAGTCCTTCGGACCTCTCTGGAAACACCATATATTTT.

This clonotype was counted only a few times. The V call is TRBV27, the J call TRBJ2-7; D remains ambiguous. There are 13 residues in the CDR3. Germline CDR1 reads MNHEY; CDR2 reads SMNVEV (reference sequence). The V gene lost 3 bases and the J gene lost 3 bases, with 9 bases spanning the gap. The CDR3, as DNA: TGTGCCAGCAGTTTCCGGCCTAGCTACGAGCAGTACTTC. Translating it yields CASSFRPSYEQYF.

This chain joins TRBV6-1 and TRBJ2-7, with a possible D match to TRBD1 (6 bases). The CDR3 runs 15 residues. Trimming stripped 0 bases from V and 3 bases from J, with 12 bases between. CDR1 and CDR2 from the germline V gene are MNHNS and SASEGT. CDR3 sequence reads: CASSEASARGYEQYF. The DNA for the CDR3 is TGTGCCAGCAGTGAAGCGTCGGCCAGGGGCTACGAGCAGTACTTC.

This clonotype was detected only a few times. The V and J genes are TRBV12-3 or TRBV12-4 and TRBJ2-7, with 11 bases identical to TRBD2. The CDR3 spans 17 residues. V trimming: 6 bases; J trimming: 4 bases; junction bases outside the gene matches: 14. The CDR3 loop is CASSPNGLAGSLYEQYF. CDR3 in DNA: TGTGCCAGCAGCCCTAATGGACTAGCGGGCTCCCTATACGAGCAGTACTTC.

The chain has TRBV20-1 and TRBJ1-1; D gene unclear. The ends were cut back, 5 bases at V and 5 bases at J, with 12 bases in the middle. Looked up from germline, CDR1 is DFQATT and CDR2 is SNEGSKA (reference sequence). The CDR3 is 12 amino acids. The CDR3 spells CSARRLGTEAFF. As DNA, the CDR3 is TGCAGTGCTCGTAGGTTGGGAACTGAAGCTTTCTTT.

In its sample, this clonotype was seen many times. The chain employs TRBV9 and TRBJ2-6; possible D gene TRBD1, 5 bases. From germline, CDR1 is SGDLS and CDR2 YYNGEE. V was pared by 6 bases and J by 4 bases, with 14 bases between. The CDR3 runs to 15 residues. This chain's CDR3 is CASTIGALGANVLTF. The CDR3 nucleotides are TGTGCCAGCACCATAGGGGCCTTGGGGGCCAACGTCCTGACTTTC.

This clonotype was counted at least ten times. This chain joins TRBV29-1 and TRBJ2-3, with D possibly matching TRBD2 (6 bases). The CDR3 runs to 14 residues. Germline V CDR1 and CDR2: SQVTM, ANQGSEA. Trimming cost V 6 bases and J 3 bases, with 16 bases left between them. CDR3 protein: CSVETRTPTDTQYF. As DNA, the CDR3 is TGCAGCGTGGAGACTAGAACCCCTACAGATACGCAGTATTTT.

This clonotype was detected only a few times. V usage is TRBV12-3 or TRBV12-4 and J usage is TRBJ1-4, with 9 bases identical to TRBD1. The junction had 11 bases not matched to a gene; V was cut back by 7 bases and J by 8 bases. CDR3 size: 15 residues. The CDR3 region has the DNA TGTGCCAGCACGACTCCCGGGACAGGGAGAGAAAAACTGTTTTTT. Protein product: CASTTPGTGREKLFF.

This clonotype has at least ten counts. One end of the junction is discordant with germline, which a read error may explain. This chain uses TRBV3-1 with TRBJ1-6; D gene unclear. This CDR3 comprises 15 residues. In germline, CDR1 is LGHDT, CDR2 YNNKEL (reference sequence). Written as DNA, the CDR3 is TGTGCCAGCAGCCAAGGGCAGTCCTCTAATTCACCCCTCCACTTT. It yields the protein CASSQGQSSNSPLHF.

This clonotype was detected a few times. The chain is built from TRBV12-3 or TRBV12-4 and TRBJ1-5, with no clear D. CDR3 size: 14 residues. Between the trimmed V and J ends, which lost 1 base and 6 bases, there was a span of 10 bases. DNA for the CDR3: TGTGCCAGCAGTTTAGACACCCCGGGTCAGCCCCAGCATTTT. This translates into CASSLDTPGQPQHF.

Only a few counts were recorded for this clonotype. The J gene is TRBJ1-1, the V gene TRBV7-3; 7 positions agree with TRBD1. J gave up 5 bases and V 4 bases, and 13 bases lay outside the gene matches. The CDR3 has 16 amino acids. CDR1 and CDR2 from the germline V gene are SGHTA and FQGTGA. The CDR3 loop reads CASSSPTGMGETEAFF. For the CDR3, the DNA is TGTGCCAGCAGCTCCCCGACAGGGATGGGGGAAACTGAAGCTTTCTTT.

This clonotype was recorded at least ten times. The chain employs TRBV7-9 and TRBJ1-1; D possibly corresponds to TRBD1 (6 bases). The V end lost 5 bases, the J end lost 1 base, and 17 bases lay between the germline ends. This CDR3 spans 16 amino acids. CDR1 SEHNR and CDR2 FQNEAQ come from the germline V gene (reference sequence). Here the CDR3 reads CASSLPPAGANTEAFF. The CDR3 coding sequence is TGTGCCAGCAGCCTCCCCCCGGCGGGGGCGAACACTGAAGCTTTCTTT.

This clonotype occurred a few times. The gene calls are TRBV18 and TRBJ1-1; D may be TRBD1 (6 bases). The V gene's germline CDR1 is KGHSH and CDR2 LQKENI. This CDR3 is 15 amino acids long. V gave up 5 bases and J gave up 0 bases, with 13 bases separating them. The CDR3 DNA sequence: TGTGCCAGCTCAAGACAGGCGGACATGAACACTGAAGCTTTCTTT. Its translation is CASSRQADMNTEAFF.

The CDR3 is CASSAGQGIGTEAFF. In DNA, the CDR3 is TGTGCCAGCAGTGCCGGACAGGGGATAGGGACTGAAGCTTTCTTT. This sequence joins TRBV2 and TRBJ1-1, with TRBD1 matching 9 bases. Germline CDR1 SNHLY, CDR2 FYNNEI. V dropped 4 bases and J dropped 5; count of bases not matched to a gene: 8. This CDR3 spans 15 amino acids.

This clonotype occurred many times. This rearrangement joins TRBV29-1 to TRBJ2-3; D call uncertain. CDR3 size: 12 residues. Trimming pared 5 bases from V and 2 bases from J, leaving 8 bases between. The germline CDR1 and CDR2 sequences are SQVTM and ANQGSEA. The CDR3 reads CSVPSFTDTQYF. CDR3 nucleotides: TGCAGCGTTCCCTCCTTCACAGATACGCAGTATTTT.